There are many counts of the clone carrying this TCR beta chain. The antigen is unknown. These data belong to a study of regulatory T cells in long-lasting Graves disease. General study results and limits: What was studied was peripheral blood only, and not thyroid tissue.

CDR3-region Arm-PCR and iRepertoire HTBI primers produced the TCR beta libraries. TCRdb itself ran the multiplex PCR reads through MiXCR, one entry per CDR3 protein. The sample yields 200,000 to 250,000 distinct CDR3 sequences, roughly 19% seen once. The CDR3 spans 17 residues. The V end lost 0 bases, the J end lost 3 bases, and 17 bases lay between the germline ends. The V gene's germline CDR1 is SGHRS and CDR2 YFSETQ. Specified time point: newly diagnosed GD, antithyroid drugs for less than 3 months. Generation of the TCR library employed RNA extracted from PBMCs. The sample was also reused in another study, on T cells in Graves' hyperthyroidism and ophthalmopathy. This second study says: Researchers ran a first-round RT-PCR on the TCR CDR3 using the HTBI primer set.

This receptor was obtained from a woman in her twenties or thirties with Graves disease. The chain carries TRBV5-1 and TRBJ2-3, with a weak D call TRBD2 (5 bases). Sample: peripheral blood mononuclear cells (PBMCs), taken at new diagnosis, from a patient treated with antithyroid drugs. The CDR3 sequence is CASSLGTRLSGTDTQYF. The CDR3 coding sequence is TGCGCCAGCAGCTTGGGGACTCGGCTAAGTGGGACAGATACGCAGTATTTT. The complete variable domain, with remaining parts taken from reference TRBV5-1 and TRBJ2-3, reads KAGVTQTPRYLIKTRGQQVTLSCSPISGHRSVSWYQQTPGQGLQFLFEYFSETQRNKGNFPGRFSGRQFSNSRSEMNVSTLELGDSALYLCASSLGTRLSGTDTQYFGPGTRLTVL.